The clone carrying this T cell receptor (beta chain) was observed a single time. Antigen unknown. The CDR3 totals 14 residues. J gave up 6 bases and V 0 bases, and 3 bases lay outside the gene matches. Germline CDR1 is GTSNPN and CDR2 is SVGIG (reference sequence). This sample was taken from a study of beta chain features in type 1 diabetes. Study results and caveats: VDJ junctions in type 1 diabetes patients carried more deletions and fewer insertions. In every one of the four CD4+ subsets, TCRB CDR3s were moderately but significantly shorter in Type 1 diabetes patients.

Every isolated RNA sample was fully reverse transcribed, so sequencing captured expressed TCRB transcripts. Assay: immunoSEQ multiplex PCR; the TCRdb copy retains only in-frame clones and omits some. The table has about 340,000 clones, roughly 13% seen once. This receptor was identified in a woman aged 18-29 years with type 1 diabetes. The chain employs TRBV30 and TRBJ2-2, with 8 bases that match TRBD2. Material for sequencing was naive CD4+ T cells from blood. The CDR3 reads CAWSVTGGAGELFF. The DNA for the CDR3 is TGTGCCTGGAGTGTAACCGGGGGGGCCGGGGAGCTGTTTTTT.